A single sample gave rise to the 8 T cell receptor beta chains below, sequenced in a study of low-dose radiotherapy and immunotherapy resistance in tumors. First-strand cDNA relied on TRAV- and TRBV-specific primers spanning alpha and beta chains. The PCR that amplified TCRs ran for 20 cycles, relying on a constant-region primer and a V-primer adapter. Via MiXCR, TCRdb re-called the reads, giving one row per CDR3 protein. The sample holds some 39,000 distinct CDR3 sequences; about 28% are singletons and the top ten take around 3.9%. Regarding time point: before trial treatment. The specimen comprised PBMCs, sampled before treatment. Receptors were obtained from a male donor with gallbladder cancer.

Ten or more counts support this clonotype. The gene calls are TRBV5-1 and TRBJ2-7; 7 bases fit TRBD2. Germline V CDR1 and CDR2: SGHRS, YFSETQ. This CDR3 contains 15 residues. The trim removed 7 bases at V and 0 bases at J, leaving 10 bases unmatched. This CDR3 reads CASGEGTGDSYEQYF. The CDR3 bases are TGCGCCAGCGGGGAGGGGACGGGGGACTCCTACGAGCAGTACTTC.

This clonotype has at least ten counts. The chain couples TRBV5-1 to TRBJ2-7; 9 nucleotides align to TRBD1. CDR1 and CDR2 from the germline V gene are SGHRS and YFSETQ. The ends lost 0 bases at V and 3 bases at J; junction bases unmatched: 1. There are 14 residues in the CDR3. In DNA, the CDR3 is TGCGCCAGCAGCTTGGGGGACAGGGTCTACGAGCAGTACTTC. It specifies CASSLGDRVYEQYF.

Concerning this clonotype: A far more abundant clone sits one base away, making this likely a read error. The V and J genes are TRBV10-3 and TRBJ2-7, with D perhaps TRBD2 (6 bases). This CDR3 is built from 14 residues. Trimming removed 4 bases at V and 7 bases at J, with 17 bases between. Germline V CDR1 and CDR2: ENHRY, SYGVKD. The CDR3 sequence is CAISVRQGGNEQYF. CDR3 in DNA: TGTGCCATCAGTGTACGGCAGGGCGGGAATGAGCAGTACTTC.

In this sample, this clonotype turned up a few times. V is TRBV6-2 or TRBV6-3 and J is TRBJ1-1, with 7 bases identical to TRBD1. CDR3 size: 13 residues. Trimming at V came to 5 bases and at J to 9 bases, leaving 9 bases not matched to a gene. Germline V gene lookup returns CDR1 MNHEY and CDR2 SVGEGT. CDR3 DNA sequence: TGTGCCAGCAGTGACACTACAGGGGCTCAAGCTTTCTTT. It yields the protein CASSDTTGAQAFF.

The chain combines TRBV18 with TRBJ2-5; no clear D gene. Trimming removed 0 bases at V and 0 bases at J, with 5 bases between. The CDR3 covers 14 residues. Germline CDR1 and CDR2: KGHSH and LQKENI. Written as DNA, the CDR3 is TGTGCCAGCTCACCACCTAACAACCAAGAGACCCAGTACTTC. Amino acid sequence: CASSPPNNQETQYF. Filled out from reference TRBV18 and TRBJ2-5, the complete variable domain reads NAGVMQNPRHLVRRRGQEARLRCSPMKGHSHVYWYRQLPEEGLKFMVYLQKENIIDESGMPKERFSAEFPKEGPSILRIQQVVRGDSAAYFCASSPPNNQETQYFGPGTRLLVL.

This clonotype has more than one count but fewer than ten. CDR3: CATTRGGSGANVLTF. CDR3 DNA: TGTGCCACCACAAGAGGGGGTTCTGGGGCCAACGTCCTGACTTTC. This sequence joins TRBV15 and TRBJ2-6; TRBD1 is a possible D gene (6 bases). Germline CDR1 and CDR2: LNHNV and YYDKDF (reference sequence). Trimming took off 7 bases at V and 1 base at J, with 11 bases between the two ends. The length of the CDR3 is 15 residues.

This clonotype was found once. The likely explanation is a read error, given a far larger clone one base away. The chain combines TRBV13 with TRBJ2-3; TRBD2 aligns across 8 bases. Germline trimming cut 5 bases from V and 2 bases from J; bases unmatched to any gene: 6. The CDR3 loop spans 15 amino acids. CDR1 and CDR2 from the germline V gene are PRHDT and FYEKMQ (reference sequence). The CDR3 DNA is TGTGCCAGCAGCATCACGGGGGGGGACACAGATACGCAGTATTTT. It is translated as CASSITGGDTDTQYF.

This clonotype showed up many times. The chain carries TRBV12-3 or TRBV12-4 and TRBJ2-1, with TRBD2 identical over 7 bases. The J segment lost 0 bases and the V segment lost 6 bases, leaving 11 bases of the junction unmatched. There are 17 residues in the CDR3. The chain's CDR3 is CASSGMGGRVSYNEQFF. The CDR3 DNA reads TGTGCCAGCAGCGGAATGGGGGGGAGGGTCTCCTACAATGAGCAGTTCTTC.